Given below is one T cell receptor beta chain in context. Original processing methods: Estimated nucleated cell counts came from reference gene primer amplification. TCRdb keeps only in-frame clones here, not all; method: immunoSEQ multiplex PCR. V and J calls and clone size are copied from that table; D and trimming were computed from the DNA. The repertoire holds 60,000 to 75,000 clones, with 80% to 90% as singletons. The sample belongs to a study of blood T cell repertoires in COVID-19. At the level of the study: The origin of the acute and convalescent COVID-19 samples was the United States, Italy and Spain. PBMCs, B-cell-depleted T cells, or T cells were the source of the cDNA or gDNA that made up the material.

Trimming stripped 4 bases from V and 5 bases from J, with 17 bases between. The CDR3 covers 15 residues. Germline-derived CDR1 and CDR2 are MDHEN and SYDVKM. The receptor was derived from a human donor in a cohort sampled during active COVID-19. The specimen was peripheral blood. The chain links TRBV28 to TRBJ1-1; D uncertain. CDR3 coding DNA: TGTGCCAGCAGTTCAACCGGGATCGGAGGGACTGAAGCTTTCTTT. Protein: CASSSTGIGGTEAFF.